The source of this T cell receptor (beta chain) is a study of T cell repertoires in cytomegalovirus infection. This clonotype was detected many times. Its matching antigen is unknown. Germline CDR1 reads SNHLY; CDR2 reads FYNNEI. The CDR3 is 13 amino acids. The V and J ends lost 3 bases and 4 bases respectively, with 9 bases between them. TCRdb called the reads again in MiXCR, with one record for every CDR3 protein. Here the sample spans around 300,000 distinct CDR3 sequences, approximately 25% being singletons. The source material was cultured PBMCs, sampled from culture after CMV antigen stimulation. The genes are TRBV2 and TRBJ1-1; D unclear. This receptor was obtained from a human donor in good health (CMV status not recorded). Some clones in this sample may be carry-over from other donors' samples. This CDR3 is CASSDGPTTEAFF. The CDR3 bases are TGTGCCAGCAGTGACGGCCCAACCACTGAAGCTTTCTTT.